These 32 T cell receptor beta chains were sequenced from one sample in a study of blood T cells in healthy people across ages. Sample-barcoded 5' priming and a J-beta primer mix drove a second PCR of roughly 6 to 12 cycles. TCRdb reprocessed the 5' RACE reads via MiXCR and lists one record per CDR3 protein. The sample includes fewer than 800,000 distinct CDR3 sequences, around 45% of them seen just once. Material: blood. The source is a woman aged 60-75 years in good health.

This clonotype has just one count. The CDR3 DNA reads as TGCGCCAGCAGCAAAAACACGGAGGATACGCAGTATTTT. It translates to CASSKNTEDTQYF. The rearrangement links TRBV5-1 to TRBJ2-3; D is ambiguous. V lost 4 bases and J 6 bases, leaving 12 bases between the germline ends. CDR3 length equals 13 residues. In germline, CDR1 is SGHRS, CDR2 YFSETQ.

This clonotype was detected a few times. The chain joins TRBV7-2 to TRBJ2-7; TRBD1 matches at 7 bases. Trimming at V came to 5 bases and at J to 3 bases, leaving 7 bases not matched to a gene. Per germline, CDR1 SGHTA and CDR2 FQGNSA. This CDR3 has 14 amino acids. CDR3 residues: CASSVYRGGYEQYF. The CDR3 coding sequence is TGTGCCAGCAGCGTCTACAGGGGCGGCTACGAGCAGTACTTC.

The V gene is TRBV12-3 or TRBV12-4, the J gene TRBJ1-1, with TRBD1 identical over 11 bases. V shed 2 bases, J shed 4 bases, and the junction held 3 bases outside the gene matches. The CDR3 is made up of 15 amino acids. DNA for the CDR3: TGTGCCAGCAGTTTAAGGGGGACAGGGGGCACTGAAGCTTTCTTT. Translation: CASSLRGTGGTEAFF.

The chain recombines TRBV7-6 with TRBJ1-6; D is possibly TRBD1 (6 bases). Trimming left V 1 base short and J 9 bases short, with 16 bases between. This CDR3 is 16 amino acids long. Per germline, CDR1 SGHVS and CDR2 FNYEAQ. CDR3 DNA sequence: TGTGCCAGCAGCTTAGACCCCCCCAGGGGACCTTCACCCCTCCACTTT. This translates into CASSLDPPRGPSPLHF.

The chain carries TRBV6-2 or TRBV6-3 and TRBJ2-1; D is perhaps TRBD2 (6 bases). V was pared by 5 bases and J by 4 bases, with 15 bases between. The CDR3 consists of 15 residues. Germline CDR1 and CDR2: MNHEY and SVGEGT. The CDR3: CASSPRELGYNEQFF. Written as DNA, the CDR3 is TGTGCCAGCAGTCCTCGGGAGTTAGGTTACAATGAGCAGTTCTTC.

The rearrangement uses TRBV5-5 and TRBJ2-7; a weak D match, TRBD2 (6 bases). This CDR3 region has 15 residues. V lost 3 bases and J lost 2, with 15 bases in between. Germline assignment: CDR1 SGHKS and CDR2 YYEKEE (reference sequence). The DNA for the CDR3 is TGTGCCAGCAGCTGGGACGGGACTGGGACCTACGAGCAGTACTTC. It yields the protein CASSWDGTGTYEQYF.

On this clonotype itself: A read error may produce the germline difference seen at one junction end. The V and J genes are TRBV7-2 and TRBJ2-1, with TRBD2 matching 8 bases. This CDR3 contains 16 residues. Germline CDR1 SGHTA, CDR2 FQGNSA. CDR3 DNA: TGTGCCAGCAGCCCGCGAAGCGGGAGCGGTTACAATAAGCAGTTCTTC. This encodes CASSPRSGSGYNKQFF.

V usage is TRBV20-1 and J usage is TRBJ2-7; D gene unclear. The V gene lost 3 bases and the J gene lost 7 bases, with 19 bases spanning the gap. The CDR3 is 14 amino acids. From germline, CDR1 is DFQATT and CDR2 SNEGSKA (reference sequence). The CDR3 reads CSASRETSYNEQYF. The CDR3 DNA sequence: TGCAGTGCTAGCCGAGAGACCTCCTACAATGAGCAGTACTTC.

The chain combines TRBV7-3 with TRBJ1-2; tentative D call: TRBD1 (5 bases). V lost 5 bases to trimming and J lost 6 bases, with 19 bases between them. Germline V gene sequence: CDR1 SGHTA, CDR2 FQGTGA. This CDR3 is 15 amino acids long. CDR3 DNA: TGTGCCAGCAGCCCCGGTGACAGCTACGGCCATGGCTACACCTTC. It yields the protein CASSPGDSYGHGYTF.

The chain is built from TRBV20-1 and TRBJ2-2; 10 nucleotides align to TRBD2. The CDR3 runs 17 residues. V trimming: 0 bases; J trimming: 6 bases; junction bases outside the gene matches: 10. CDR1 DFQATT and CDR2 SNEGSKA come from the germline V gene (reference sequence). CDR3 sequence (DNA): TGCAGTGCTAGAGATCTCGGGCTAGCGGGAGTTTCCGGGGAGCTGTTTTTT. Protein product: CSARDLGLAGVSGELFF.

The chain links TRBV2 to TRBJ1-4; 11 positions match TRBD1. There are 14 residues in the CDR3. V was clipped by 8 bases and J by 7 bases; unmatched bases: 6. Germline CDR1 reads SNHLY; CDR2 reads FYNNEI. The CDR3 DNA is TGTGCCAGCGCCGAGGGGACAGGGGGTGAAAAACTGTTTTTT. Translating it yields CASAEGTGGEKLFF.

This clonotype showed up just a few times. The genes are TRBV6-1 and TRBJ2-7, with D perhaps matching TRBD1 or TRBD2 (6 bases each). CDR3 length equals 13 residues. CDR1 is MNHNS and CDR2 is SASEGT in the germline V gene. Deletions cut 2 bases from V and 10 bases from J, with 15 bases between. The CDR3 coding sequence is TGTGCCAGCAGTGAATTAGTTTCGGGGGCTCAGTACTTC. It specifies CASSELVSGAQYF.

The table lists this clonotype with a few counts. The chain links TRBV12-3 or TRBV12-4 to TRBJ2-7; 8 positions match TRBD1. The CDR3 runs to 15 residues. V dropped 5 bases and J dropped 2; count of bases not matched to a gene: 8. DNA for the CDR3: TGTGCCAGCAGTCCATTTCCGGGACAGGCCTACGAGCAGTACTTC. This encodes CASSPFPGQAYEQYF.

This clonotype was observed many times. The J gene is TRBJ2-1, the V gene TRBV11-2; D is perhaps TRBD1 (9 bases). Trimming stripped 5 bases from V and 10 bases from J, with 21 bases between. Germline assignment: CDR1 SGHAT and CDR2 FQNNGV. The CDR3 runs to 15 residues. CDR3 sequence reads: CASSRPGQGLEEQFF. The CDR3 DNA reads TGTGCCAGCAGCCGTCCGGGACAGGGACTAGAGGAGCAGTTCTTC.

This rearrangement joins TRBV28 to TRBJ2-1, with 10 bases identical to TRBD2. There are 14 residues in the CDR3. The V gene end was trimmed by 8 bases and the J gene end by 7 bases; junction bases not matched to a gene: 8. Germline CDR1 and CDR2: MDHEN and SYDVKM. CDR3 nucleotide sequence: TGTGCCAGCGATAGGGCTAGCGGGAGTAATGAGCAGTTCTTC. Its translation is CASDRASGSNEQFF.

The chain has TRBV24-1 and TRBJ2-7; TRBD2 matches at 11 bases. Germline V gene data show CDR1 as KGHDR and CDR2 as SFDVKD. V was pared by 4 bases and J by 0 bases, with 4 bases of the junction left unmatched. CDR3 size: 16 residues. The DNA of the CDR3 is TGTGCCACCAGTGACAATAGCGGGAGGGCCTCCTACGAGCAGTACTTC. Residues: CATSDNSGRASYEQYF.

The V gene is TRBV5-4, the J gene TRBJ1-4, with 9 bases fitting TRBD1. CDR1 is SGHNT and CDR2 is YYREEE in the germline V gene (reference sequence). The CDR3 sequence is 17 residues long. The ends lost 5 bases at V and 11 bases at J; junction bases unmatched: 19. CDR3 coding DNA: TGTGCCAGCAGTTTTGGCGGTCCTACAGGGGGCGTCGGGAAACTGTTTTTT. Its protein product is CASSFGGPTGGVGKLFF.

This clonotype was seen only a few times. The V and J genes are TRBV5-1 and TRBJ2-3, with 15 bases matching TRBD2. CDR3 size: 17 residues. The V segment lost 4 bases and the J segment 2 bases; nucleotides outside the gene matches: 5. Germline-derived CDR1 and CDR2 are SGHRS and YFSETQ. CDR3 nucleotides: TGCGCCAGCAGCACCCGGACTAGCGGGAGGGTCACAGATACGCAGTATTTT. Protein product: CASSTRTSGRVTDTQYF.

The rearrangement joins TRBV7-2 to TRBJ1-2; no definite D call. Germline CDR1 reads SGHTA; CDR2 reads FQGNSA. Trimming removed 3 bases from V and 1 base from J, with 18 bases in between. The CDR3 contains 17 residues. In DNA form, the CDR3 reads TGTGCCAGCAGCTTGGCAAAGGACGGTCCGCTTAACTATGGCTACACCTTC. Amino acid sequence: CASSLAKDGPLNYGYTF.

On this clonotype itself: Given a much more abundant clone one base away, this may be a read error. The V and J genes are TRBV4-3 and TRBJ2-5; the match to TRBD2 covers 8 bases. The CDR3 is 17 residues long. Trimming at V came to 4 bases and at J to 11 bases, leaving 21 bases not matched to a gene. From germline, CDR1 is LGHNA and CDR2 YSLEER. The CDR3 DNA reads as TGCGCCAGCAGCCTGCTGAGCGGGGGAGGCTCCTACAATGAGCAGTACTTC. This sequence encodes CASSLLSGGGSYNEQYF.

The chain has TRBV30 and TRBJ1-2, with D uncertain. CDR3 size: 12 residues. Germline CDR1 is GTSNPN and CDR2 is SVGIG (reference sequence). The V gene lost 2 bases and the J gene lost 2 bases, with 6 bases spanning the gap. Written as DNA, the CDR3 is TGTGCCTGGAGTACTGGGAACTATGGCTACACCTTC. Encoded protein: CAWSTGNYGYTF.

A remark on this clonotype: A read error may produce the germline difference seen at one junction end. This chain joins TRBV4-2 and TRBJ2-5, with TRBD2 matching over 13 bases. The CDR3 runs to 17 residues. Per germline, CDR1 LGHNA and CDR2 YNFKEQ. The CDR3 reads CAGSHPRGTSGTMEQYF. As DNA, the CDR3 is TGTGCCGGCAGCCACCCGAGAGGGACTAGCGGGACGATGGAGCAGTACTTC.

The chain has TRBV6-1 and TRBJ1-1; 10 bases align to TRBD1. V shed 6 bases, J shed 5 bases, and the junction held 6 bases outside the gene matches. Germline CDR1 MNHNS, CDR2 SASEGT. The CDR3 consists of 14 residues. Here the CDR3 reads CASRADRGRTEAFF. The CDR3 bases are TGTGCCAGCAGAGCAGACAGGGGGCGAACTGAAGCTTTCTTT.

This rearrangement joins TRBV28 to TRBJ2-7; D not certain. There are 16 residues in the CDR3. Trimming cost V 2 bases and J 2 bases, with 16 bases left between them. The germline V gene encodes CDR1 MDHEN and CDR2 SYDVKM. Here the CDR3 DNA reads TGTGCCAGCAGTTTAGGAGACTCGCACTCTACCTACGAGCAGTACTTC. Translated: CASSLGDSHSTYEQYF.

J is TRBJ2-1 and V is TRBV12-3 or TRBV12-4; TRBD2 matches at 7 bases. The CDR3 spans 15 residues. The junction had 5 bases not matched to a gene; V was cut back by 2 bases and J by 4 bases. The DNA for the CDR3 is TGTGCCAGCAGTTTATGGCTAGCGGAATACAATGAGCAGTTCTTC. It yields the protein CASSLWLAEYNEQFF.

The chain employs TRBV6-2 or TRBV6-3 and TRBJ2-1; 13 bases are shared with TRBD2. Germline trimming cut 6 bases from V and 8 bases from J; bases unmatched to any gene: 10. CDR1 and CDR2 from the germline V gene are MNHEY and SVGEGT. This CDR3 is 16 amino acids long. CDR3 loop: CASSPAWTSGSDEQFF. CDR3 coding DNA: TGTGCCAGCAGCCCGGCGTGGACTAGCGGGAGTGATGAGCAGTTCTTC.

About this clonotype itself: This may be a read error, as it is one base from a much larger clone. This chain uses TRBV20-1 with TRBJ2-5; no reliable D call. Germline V gene sequence: CDR1 DFQATT, CDR2 SNEGSKA (reference sequence). CDR3 length: 12 amino acids. CDR3 in DNA: TGCAGGGCTACGGACCAACAAGAGACCCAGTACTTC. This codes for CRATDQQETQYF.

This clonotype was seen many times. This chain links TRBV7-2 with TRBJ1-1, with 7 bases matching TRBD1. This CDR3 spans 14 amino acids. V shed 4 bases, J shed 4 bases, and the junction held 6 bases outside the gene matches. Germline V gives CDR1 SGHTA, CDR2 FQGNSA. CDR3 sequence (DNA): TGTGCCAGCAGCTCGACAGGGACGTCCACTGAAGCTTTCTTT. This gives the protein CASSSTGTSTEAFF.

This clonotype was found a few times. The rearrangement uses TRBV28 and TRBJ2-1, with TRBD1 matching over 10 bases. Germline-derived CDR1 and CDR2 are MDHEN and SYDVKM. The V gene end was trimmed by 5 bases and the J gene end by 8 bases; junction bases not matched to a gene: 12. This CDR3 region has 16 residues. The CDR3, as DNA: TGTGCCAGCAGTGCCCCCTTCGGGACAGGGGTTTATGAGCAGTTCTTC. Translation gives CASSAPFGTGVYEQFF.

This chain uses TRBV7-3 with TRBJ2-7, with 8 nucleotides matching TRBD2. The germline CDR1 and CDR2 sequences are SGHTA and FQGTGA. The CDR3 runs to 15 residues. Trimming took 2 bases from V and 1 from J; bases not matched to a gene: 4. In nucleotides, the CDR3 is TGTGCCAGCAGCTTACACCCGGGAGGGTCCTACGAGCAGTACTTC. Amino acids: CASSLHPGGSYEQYF. The full variable domain, in which reference TRBV7-3 and TRBJ2-7 provide the parts outside the CDR3, is GAGVSQTPSNKVTEKGKYVELRCDPISGHTALYWYRQSLGQGPEFLIYFQGTGAADDSGLPNDRFFAVRPEGSVSTLKIQRTERGDSAVYLCASSLHPGGSYEQYFGPGTRLTVT.

This chain uses TRBV6-6 with TRBJ2-5, with D hard to call. The J call is in doubt because the DNA end fits TRBJ2-7 better. Germline CDR1 and CDR2: MNHNY and SVGAGI (reference sequence). The CDR3 has 14 amino acids. CDR3: CASSYTTNSYEQYF. The DNA for the CDR3 is TGTGCCAGCAGTTACACAACAAACTCCTACGAGCAGTACTTC.

CDR3 in amino acids: CASSQGQGRGSGEKLFF. The DNA of the CDR3 is TGCGCCAGCAGCCAAGGGCAGGGGAGGGGGAGTGGAGAAAAACTGTTTTTT. The chain recombines TRBV4-3 with TRBJ1-4; TRBD1 might be the D (6 bases). The CDR3 totals 17 residues. Trimming stripped 1 base from V and 8 bases from J, with 20 bases between. Germline CDR1 and CDR2: LGHNA and YSLEER.